This TCR beta chain was captured in a study of cytomegalovirus exposure and HLA in healthy donors. The PCR made use of 60 Vbeta and 13 Jbeta primers. The method was immunoSEQ multiplex PCR; TCRdb's version includes in-frame clones alone and lacks a portion of them. This table holds around 300,000 clones, 85% to 90% found once. Regarding the study as a whole: A few chains tied to CMV proved CMV antigen-specific in vitro. Among donors in an Asian-associated ancestry cluster, a later analysis reportedly found fewer N-insertions than the roughly 700-donor mean. Association of a missense DCLRE1C variant with TCR beta V- and J-gene trimming was reported in a later analysis. Most TCR sequences were rare, but some public TCRs occurred in many donors.

CDR3 size: 15 residues. With respect to this clone: The antigen remains unidentified.

The rearrangement joins TRBV21-1 to TRBJ2-5; TRBD2, as called in the table, went unchecked against the DNA. TRBV21-1 is noted as a pseudogene. This clonotype originated in a young woman in good health and CMV-seronegative. The specimen sequenced was PBMCs. CDR3 loop: CASDDPGPRGETQYF. The CDR3 bases are TGTGCCAGCGACGACCCCGGCCCTCGGGGGGAGACCCAGTACTTC.